This T cell receptor (beta chain) was profiled in a study of T-cell memory formation after mild COVID-19. MiXCR was run by TCRdb on the 5' RACE reads, yielding one entry per CDR3 protein. The table has some 64,000 distinct CDR3 sequences, about a tenth seen once. Study-level findings and limits: Those CD4+ clones that contracted were mainly in CM and EM (CD8+ ones in EMRA).

This clonotype was observed a handful of times. The antigen remains undetermined. This clonotype was sampled from a man younger than 35 who had mild COVID-19 (a few samples of this study predate the infection). Cell type and time point are not known. Sequencing input: PBMCs or a T cell subset sorted from them (not recorded which).

CDR3 region: CASQTGWSQPQHF. For the CDR3, the DNA is TGTGCCAGCCAGACAGGGTGGTCTCAGCCCCAGCATTTT. The chain recombines TRBV2 with TRBJ1-5, with 7 bases aligning to TRBD1. CDR1 and CDR2 (germline): SNHLY, FYNNEI. This CDR3 has 13 residues. The V and J ends lost 8 bases and 6 bases, in that order; junction bases with no gene match: 7.